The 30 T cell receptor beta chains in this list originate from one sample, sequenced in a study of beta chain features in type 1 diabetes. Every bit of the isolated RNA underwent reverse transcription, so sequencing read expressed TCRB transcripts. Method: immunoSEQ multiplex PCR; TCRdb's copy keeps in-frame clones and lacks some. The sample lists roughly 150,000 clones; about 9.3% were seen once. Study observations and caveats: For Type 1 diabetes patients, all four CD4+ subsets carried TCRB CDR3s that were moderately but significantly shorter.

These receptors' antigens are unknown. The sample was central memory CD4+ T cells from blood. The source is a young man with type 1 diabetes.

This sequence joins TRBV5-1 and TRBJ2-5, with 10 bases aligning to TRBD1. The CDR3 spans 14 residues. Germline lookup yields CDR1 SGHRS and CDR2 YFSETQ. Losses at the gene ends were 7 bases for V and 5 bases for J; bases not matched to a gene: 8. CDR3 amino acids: CASAPDRGTETQYF. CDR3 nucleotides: TGCGCCAGCGCCCCGGACAGGGGGACGGAGACCCAGTACTTC.

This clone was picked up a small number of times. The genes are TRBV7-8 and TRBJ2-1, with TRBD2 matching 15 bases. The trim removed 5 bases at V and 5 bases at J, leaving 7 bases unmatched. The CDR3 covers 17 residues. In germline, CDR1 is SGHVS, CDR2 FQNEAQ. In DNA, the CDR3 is TGTGCCAGCAGCACTCGGACTAGCGGGAGGGCGGACAATGAGCAGTTCTTC. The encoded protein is CASSTRTSGRADNEQFF.

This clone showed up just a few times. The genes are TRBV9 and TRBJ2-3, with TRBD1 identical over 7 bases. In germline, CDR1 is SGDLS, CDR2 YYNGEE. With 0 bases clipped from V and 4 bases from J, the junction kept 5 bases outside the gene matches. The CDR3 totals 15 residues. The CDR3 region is CASSVGGTVSDTQYF. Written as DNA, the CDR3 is TGTGCCAGCAGCGTAGGAGGGACAGTTTCAGATACGCAGTATTTT. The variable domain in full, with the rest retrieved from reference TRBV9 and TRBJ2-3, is DSGVTQTPKHLITATGQRVTLRCSPRSGDLSVYWYQQSLDQGLQFLIQYYNGEERAKGNILERFSAQQFPDLHSELNLSSLELGDSALYFCASSVGGTVSDTQYFGPGTRLTVL.

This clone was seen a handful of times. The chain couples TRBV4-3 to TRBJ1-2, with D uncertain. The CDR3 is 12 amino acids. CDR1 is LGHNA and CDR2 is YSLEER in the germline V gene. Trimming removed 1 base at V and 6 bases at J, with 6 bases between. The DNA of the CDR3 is TGCGCCAGCAGCCAAGGGTCTAATGGCTACACCTTC. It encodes CASSQGSNGYTF.

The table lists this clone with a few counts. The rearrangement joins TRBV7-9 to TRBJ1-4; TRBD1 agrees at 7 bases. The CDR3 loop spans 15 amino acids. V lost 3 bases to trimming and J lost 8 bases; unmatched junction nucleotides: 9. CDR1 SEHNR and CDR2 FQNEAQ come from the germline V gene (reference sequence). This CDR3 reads CASSLAFGTEEKLFF. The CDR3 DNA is TGTGCCAGCAGCTTGGCGTTCGGGACAGAAGAAAAACTGTTTTTT.

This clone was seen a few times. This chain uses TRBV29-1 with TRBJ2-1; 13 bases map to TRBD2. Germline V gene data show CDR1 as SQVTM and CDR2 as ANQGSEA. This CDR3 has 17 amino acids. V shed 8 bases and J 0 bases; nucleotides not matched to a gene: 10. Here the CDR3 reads CSSTSGRARSSYNEQFF. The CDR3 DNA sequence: TGCAGCTCCACTAGCGGGAGGGCTCGGAGCTCCTACAATGAGCAGTTCTTC.

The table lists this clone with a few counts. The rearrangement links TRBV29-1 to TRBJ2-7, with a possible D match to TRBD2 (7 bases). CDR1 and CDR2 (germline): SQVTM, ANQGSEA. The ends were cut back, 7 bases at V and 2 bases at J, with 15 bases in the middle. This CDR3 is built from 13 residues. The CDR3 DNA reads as TGCAGCGCTGGAAGGGGGGGACCCTACGAGCAGTACTTC. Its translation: CSAGRGGPYEQYF.

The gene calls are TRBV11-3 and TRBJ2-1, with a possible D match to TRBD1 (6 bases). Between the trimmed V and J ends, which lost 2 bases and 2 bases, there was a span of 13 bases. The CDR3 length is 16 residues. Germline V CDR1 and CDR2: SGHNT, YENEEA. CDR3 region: CASSLNQGRPYNEQFF. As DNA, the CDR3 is TGTGCCAGCAGCTTAAACCAGGGGCGTCCCTACAATGAGCAGTTCTTC.

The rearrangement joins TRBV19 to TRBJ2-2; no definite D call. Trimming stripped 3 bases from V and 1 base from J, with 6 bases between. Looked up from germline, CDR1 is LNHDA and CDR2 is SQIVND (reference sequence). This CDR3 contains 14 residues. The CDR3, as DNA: TGTGCCAGTAGTATTCGAGGGAACACCGGGGAGCTGTTTTTT. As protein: CASSIRGNTGELFF.

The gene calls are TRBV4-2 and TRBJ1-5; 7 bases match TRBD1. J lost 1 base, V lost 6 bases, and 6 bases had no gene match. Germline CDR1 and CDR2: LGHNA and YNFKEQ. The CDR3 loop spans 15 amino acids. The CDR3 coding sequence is TGTGCCAGCAGGGAAGGGACAGTAAGCAATCAGCCCCAGCATTTT. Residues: CASREGTVSNQPQHF.

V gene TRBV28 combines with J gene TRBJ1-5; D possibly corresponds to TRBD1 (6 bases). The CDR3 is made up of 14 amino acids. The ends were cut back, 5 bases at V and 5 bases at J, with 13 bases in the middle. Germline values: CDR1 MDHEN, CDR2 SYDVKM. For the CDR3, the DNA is TGTGCCAGCAGTCCCCGGGACACATATCAGCCCCAGCATTTT. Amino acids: CASSPRDTYQPQHF.

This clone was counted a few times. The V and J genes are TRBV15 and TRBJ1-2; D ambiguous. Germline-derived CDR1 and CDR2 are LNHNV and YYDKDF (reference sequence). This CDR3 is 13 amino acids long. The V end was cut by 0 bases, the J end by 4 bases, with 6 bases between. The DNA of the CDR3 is TGTGCCACCAGCAGAGACAGGTTCTATGGCTACACCTTC. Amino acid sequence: CATSRDRFYGYTF. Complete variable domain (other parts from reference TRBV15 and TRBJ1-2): DAMVIQNPRYQVTQFGKPVTLSCSQTLNHNVMYWYQQKSSQAPKLLFHYYDKDFNNEADTPDNFQSRRPNTSFCFLDIRSPGLGDTAMYLCATSRDRFYGYTFGSGTRLTVV.

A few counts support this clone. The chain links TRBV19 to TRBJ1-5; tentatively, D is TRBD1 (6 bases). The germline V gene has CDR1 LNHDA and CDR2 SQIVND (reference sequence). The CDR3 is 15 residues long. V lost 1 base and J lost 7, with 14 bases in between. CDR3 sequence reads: CASSIGGRGEQPQHF. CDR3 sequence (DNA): TGTGCCAGTAGTATAGGCGGCAGGGGAGAACAGCCCCAGCATTTT.

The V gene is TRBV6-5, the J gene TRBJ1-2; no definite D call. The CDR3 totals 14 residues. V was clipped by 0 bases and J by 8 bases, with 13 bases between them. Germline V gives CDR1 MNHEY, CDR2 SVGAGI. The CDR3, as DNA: TGTGCCAGCAGTTACTCGACGGCGCGGGGAGGCTACACCTTC. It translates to CASSYSTARGGYTF.

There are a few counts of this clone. Written as DNA, the CDR3 is TGCGCCAGCAGCTTGGGGGCAGGGGATTCGTACGAGCAGTACTTC. Amino acid sequence: CASSLGAGDSYEQYF. This chain uses TRBV5-1 with TRBJ2-7, with D tentatively TRBD1 (6 bases). CDR1 and CDR2 from the germline V gene are SGHRS and YFSETQ. The V and J ends lost 0 bases and 4 bases respectively, with 14 bases between them. The CDR3 runs to 15 residues.

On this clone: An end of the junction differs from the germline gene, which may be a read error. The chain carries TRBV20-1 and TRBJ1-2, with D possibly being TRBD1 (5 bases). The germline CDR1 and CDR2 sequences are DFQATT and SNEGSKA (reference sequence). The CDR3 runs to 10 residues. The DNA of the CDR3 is TGTTCAGGGCAGGACTATGGCTACACCTTC. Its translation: CSGQDYGYTF.

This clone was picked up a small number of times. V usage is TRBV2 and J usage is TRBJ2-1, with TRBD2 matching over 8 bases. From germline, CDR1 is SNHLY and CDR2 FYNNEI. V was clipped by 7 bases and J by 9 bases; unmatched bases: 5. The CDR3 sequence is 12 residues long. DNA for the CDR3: TGTGCCAGCAAATTAGCGGGATTTGAGCAGTTCTTC. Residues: CASKLAGFEQFF.

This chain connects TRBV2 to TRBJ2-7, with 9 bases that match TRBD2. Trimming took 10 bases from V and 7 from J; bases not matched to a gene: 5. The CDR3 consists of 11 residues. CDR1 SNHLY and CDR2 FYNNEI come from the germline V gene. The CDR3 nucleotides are TGTGCCACCAGACTAGCGGATGAGCAGTACTTC. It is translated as CATRLADEQYF.

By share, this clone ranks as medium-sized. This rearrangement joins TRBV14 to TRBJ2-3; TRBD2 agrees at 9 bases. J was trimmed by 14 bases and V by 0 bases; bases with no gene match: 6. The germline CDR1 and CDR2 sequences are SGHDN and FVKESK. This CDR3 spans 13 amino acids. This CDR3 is CASSQDLQREVYF. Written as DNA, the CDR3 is TGTGCCAGCAGCCAAGATCTCCAGCGGGAGGTGTATTTT. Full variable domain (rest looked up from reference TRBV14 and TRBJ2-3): EAGVTQFPSHSVIEKGQTVTLRCDPISGHDNLYWYRRVMGKEIKFLLHFVKESKQDESGMPNNRFLAERTGGTYSTLKVQPAELEDSGVYFCASSQDLQREVYFGPGTRLTVL.

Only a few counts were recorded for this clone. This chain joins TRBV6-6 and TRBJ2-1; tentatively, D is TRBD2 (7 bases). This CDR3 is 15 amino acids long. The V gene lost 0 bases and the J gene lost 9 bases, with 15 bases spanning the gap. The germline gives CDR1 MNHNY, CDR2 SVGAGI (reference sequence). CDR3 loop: CASSYSGGGGSEQFF. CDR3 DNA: TGTGCCAGCAGTTACTCGGGGGGAGGGGGTAGTGAGCAGTTCTTC.

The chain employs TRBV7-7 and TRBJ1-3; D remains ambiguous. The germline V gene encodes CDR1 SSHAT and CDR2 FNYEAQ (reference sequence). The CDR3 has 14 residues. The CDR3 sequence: CASSQANFGNTIYF. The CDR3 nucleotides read TGTGCTAGCTCCCAGGCGAACTTCGGAAACACCATATATTTT.

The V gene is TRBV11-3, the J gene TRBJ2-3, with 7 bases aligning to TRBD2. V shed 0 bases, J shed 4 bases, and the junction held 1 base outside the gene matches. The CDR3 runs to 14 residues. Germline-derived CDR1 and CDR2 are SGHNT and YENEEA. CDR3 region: CASSLDLAADTQYF. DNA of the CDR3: TGTGCCAGCAGCTTAGATCTAGCGGCAGATACGCAGTATTTT.

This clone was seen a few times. CDR3: CASSSLAGTFNEQFF. CDR3 DNA: TGTGCCAGCAGTTCACTAGCGGGAACGTTCAATGAGCAGTTCTTC. This chain uses TRBV27 with TRBJ2-1; 10 nucleotides line up with TRBD2. Germline lookup yields CDR1 MNHEY and CDR2 SMNVEV (reference sequence). The CDR3 loop spans 15 amino acids. Losses at the gene ends were 4 bases for V and 6 bases for J; bases not matched to a gene: 6.

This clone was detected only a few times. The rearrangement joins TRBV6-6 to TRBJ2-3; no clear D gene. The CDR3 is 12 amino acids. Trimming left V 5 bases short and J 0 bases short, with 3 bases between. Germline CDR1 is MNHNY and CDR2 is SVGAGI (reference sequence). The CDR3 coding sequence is TGTGCCAGCAGTCAAAGCACAGATACGCAGTATTTT. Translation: CASSQSTDTQYF.

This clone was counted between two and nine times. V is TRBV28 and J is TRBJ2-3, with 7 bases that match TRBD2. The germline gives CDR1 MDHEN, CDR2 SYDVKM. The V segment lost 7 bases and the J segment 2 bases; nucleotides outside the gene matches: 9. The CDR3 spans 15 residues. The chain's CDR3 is CASTGRDYHTDTQYF. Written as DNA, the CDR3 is TGTGCCAGCACCGGCAGGGACTACCACACAGATACGCAGTATTTT.

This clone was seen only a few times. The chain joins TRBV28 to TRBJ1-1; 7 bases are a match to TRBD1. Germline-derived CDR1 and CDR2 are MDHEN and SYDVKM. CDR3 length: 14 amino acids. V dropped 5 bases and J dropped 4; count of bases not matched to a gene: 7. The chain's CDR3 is CASSTTGRFTEAFF. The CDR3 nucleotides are TGTGCCAGCAGTACGACAGGGAGGTTCACTGAAGCTTTCTTT. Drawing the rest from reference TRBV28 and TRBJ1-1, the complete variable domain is DVKVTQSSRYLVKRTGEKVFLECVQDMDHENMFWYRQDPGLGLRLIYFSYDVKMKEKGDIPEGYSVSREKKERFSLILESASTNQTSMYLCASSTTGRFTEAFFGQGTRLTVV.

The CDR3, as DNA: TGTGCCAGCAGCTTTGGCGGGAGCTCTGGGGCCAACGTCCTGACTTTC. Translation gives CASSFGGSSGANVLTF. J is TRBJ2-6 and V is TRBV7-2, with 7 bases that match TRBD2. CDR3 length: 16 residues. CDR1 is SGHTA and CDR2 is FQGNSA in the germline V gene. The junction had 2 bases not matched to a gene; V was cut back by 3 bases and J by 0 bases.

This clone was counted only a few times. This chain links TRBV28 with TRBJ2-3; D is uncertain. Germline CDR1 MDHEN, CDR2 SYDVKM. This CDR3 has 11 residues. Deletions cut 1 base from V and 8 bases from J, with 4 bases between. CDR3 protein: CASSLFGTQYF. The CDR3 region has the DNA TGTGCCAGCAGTTTATTCGGTACGCAGTATTTT. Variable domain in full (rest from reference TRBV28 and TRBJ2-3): DVKVTQSSRYLVKRTGEKVFLECVQDMDHENMFWYRQDPGLGLRLIYFSYDVKMKEKGDIPEGYSVSREKKERFSLILESASTNQTSMYLCASSLFGTQYFGPGTRLTVL.

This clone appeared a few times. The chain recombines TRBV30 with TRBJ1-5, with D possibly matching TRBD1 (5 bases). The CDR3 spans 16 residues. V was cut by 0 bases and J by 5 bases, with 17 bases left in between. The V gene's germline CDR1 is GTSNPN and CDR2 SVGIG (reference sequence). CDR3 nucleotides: TGTGCCTGGAGTGTAGGGGCTCAAGTTTCTTATCAGCCCCAGCATTTT. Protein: CAWSVGAQVSYQPQHF. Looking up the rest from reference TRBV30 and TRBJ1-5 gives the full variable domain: SQTIHQWPATLVQPVGSPLSLECTVEGTSNPNLYWYRQAAGRGLQLLFYSVGIGQISSEVPQNLSASRPQDRQFILSSKKLLLSDSGFYLCAWSVGAQVSYQPQHFGDGTRLSIL.

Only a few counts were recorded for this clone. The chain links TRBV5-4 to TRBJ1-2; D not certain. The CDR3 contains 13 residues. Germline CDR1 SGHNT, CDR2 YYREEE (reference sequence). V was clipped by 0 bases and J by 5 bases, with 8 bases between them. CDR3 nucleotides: TGTGCCAGCAGCTTGGTGGGCGTTTATGGCTACACCTTC. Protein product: CASSLVGVYGYTF.